This TCR beta chain derives from a study of cytomegalovirus exposure and HLA in healthy donors listed by TCRdb under 2017. Study-wide context: In an earlier analysis of several hundred of the donors, roughly 300 Gb of sequence data and 90 million to 130 million unique TCR beta sequences from about 190 million T cells were reported. The number of donors typed differed by locus, with about 629-630 for A, B, C, DRB1 and DQB1, approximately 500 for DQA1, 600 to 610 for DPA1, and around 430 for DPB1. Besides the first cohort of roughly 700 subjects, a separate validation cohort made up of roughly 120 different subjects was used. Among the roughly 400 genotyped donors, under 90% belonged to the genetic ancestry cluster associated with self-reported Caucasian donors. Genome-wide SNP genotypes for about 65% of the 666 donors were used in a later genetic analysis, which treated that subset as a discovery cohort. Across 398 genotyped donors of the cohort, an average of about 200,000 unique TCR beta nucleotide sequences per donor were sequenced, and roughly 20% of those sequences were non-productive. Donor age, sex, ethnicity and CMV serostatus were compiled together with the repertoire data. Roughly 300 gigabases of sequencing data and around 88 million unique TCR sequences made up an early release that covered roughly 670 HLA-typed donors. Roughly five DR-DQ haplotypes were handled as single units for association and clustering, since linkage in the cohort was strong. The study was designed to test whether signatures of past pathogen exposure could be identified by cataloging public T cell receptors. An earlier analysis of 587 of the donors applied high-throughput TCR beta sequencing to assess whether each TCR beta V gene segment acted as functional or pseudogenic. HLA typing included class I and class II loci at four-digit resolution. Using immunosequencing, the study profiled T cell repertoires from 666 subjects and related those repertoires to cytomegalovirus serostatus. All discovery cohort repertoires had been generated on a single sequencing platform. In the later analysis, no new phenotypic data were used to find candidate immune exposures; instead, reliance was placed on TCR beta sequences and their occurrence across donors. High-throughput TCR immunosequencing, statistical association of individual TCRs with disease status, and machine learning were combined to predict cytomegalovirus infection status. To study patterns of TCR occurrence, a later analysis re-analyzed previously published TCR beta repertoires from 700 or so donors and added high-resolution HLA genotyping.

Results the study describes overall, beyond this receptor: In a later analysis, 16,951 TCR beta sequences were associated with specific HLA alleles at a false discovery rate of 0.05. According to a later analysis, parvovirus B19, influenza, CMV and Epstein-Barr virus appeared linked to several top co-occurrence clusters. The sequencing pipeline was judged likely to have produced a cluster of highly shared sequence variants as a technical artifact. The study gave a list of some 150 TCR beta chains associated with cytomegalovirus. For the cohort, immune exposure information was limited to CMV serostatus. Linkage disequilibrium might explain the correlated functional status among segregating V segments, but an unknown experimental factor could not be excluded. Sequencing depth was assumed to be roughly uniform across donors in the presence/absence analyses, though that assumption may not hold. According to a later genetic analysis, donors in an Asian-associated ancestry cluster had fewer N-insertions in productive TCRs than the approximately 670-donor mean. Because HLA typing was missing for some donors at each locus, association tests included only the typed subset. Strong co-occurrence of HLA alleles, especially DR and DQ, made assigning TCR associations to individual alleles difficult. A further reported finding was that TCR beta sequences accurately predicted the HLA-A and HLA-B alleles for most subjects in the first cohort. In a later analysis, most CMV-associated TCR beta chains were found to appear HLA-restricted, with HLA associations seemingly driven largely by CMV exposure. An association between a missense DCLRE1C variant and V-gene and J-gene trimming of TCR beta chains was found in a later genetic analysis and replicated in an independent cohort. It was suggested by the authors that the approach could potentially be generalized to other disease states and immunological phenotypes. Cytomegalovirus status was reported to be diagnosed by the classifier with high specificity and sensitivity in both the original and validation cohorts. Most TCR sequences were observed very rarely across donors, whereas some public TCRs were present in many individuals. Broadly in line with IMGT annotations, most TCR beta V segments showed up in productive rearrangements about 87% or about 30% of the time in an earlier analysis of 450 to 750 of the donors. Fewer than 20 rarely observed V segments, including chromosome 9 orphons, were excluded from the earlier analysis of several hundred of the donors because counts were too low. Some IMGT-functional V segments, including TRBV6-2 and TRBV6-3, could not be distinguished by the 87-base-pair reads and were therefore excluded. A few of the identified cytomegalovirus-associated TCR beta chains were confirmed in vitro to be specific for cytomegalovirus antigens. Only TCR beta chains were sequenced in this cohort, and the absence of alpha or paired-chain data limited detectable features. In a later analysis, HLA-associated TCR beta chains were found to be more clonally expanded and to have lower generation probabilities than equally common non-associated chains. According to a later analysis, TCR association rates differed among HLA loci, with DRB1 alleles showing the most associated TCRs and HLA-C alleles showing the fewest.

A word on this clone: Its antigen remains undetermined. Base qualities are missing; no much larger clone stands one base away.

CDR1 MDHEN and CDR2 SYDVKM were looked up in the germline V gene. The CDR3 numbers 15 residues from cysteine through phenylalanine. Only CDR3 DNA is held: 45 bases, read in frame from base 1. Trimming accounts for 4 bases at V and 0 bases at J, while the number of junction bases matched to no gene is 5. Library preparation employed the immunoSEQ multiplex PCR assay. For the multiplex PCR, a mixture combining 60 forward primers for TCR Vbeta segments and 13 reverse primers for TCR Jbeta segments was used. Amplification of the CDR3 region of rearranged TCR beta genes was performed with a multiplex PCR assay on genomic DNA. Amplified TCR beta libraries were sequenced as 87-base-pair reads on the Illumina HiSeq System. Per the original workflow: In a later analysis, 77 million or so unique TCR beta chains were counted across the approximately 670 repertoires, and around 10 million of these chains were shared by at least two donors. Raw reads were error-corrected and collapsed into unique sequences by a nearest-neighbor algorithm in which closely related sequences were merged to remove PCR and sequencing errors. V, D and J gene segments were assigned by aligning CDR3 sequences to IMGT reference sequences. For a sequence to be retained, a match of at least six nucleotides to both a V gene segment and a J gene segment was required. A rearrangement counted as productive if the CDR3 had no stop codons and remained in frame with V and J, and every other rearrangement counted as non-productive. CDR3 was defined according to IMGT convention as the region running from the second conserved V-encoded cysteine to the conserved J-encoded phenylalanine. The earlier analysis of about 570 of the donors excluded any sequence lacking an unambiguous match to a single V gene segment. In an earlier analysis of 450 to 700 of the donors, V segments were called functional above 56.7% productive rearrangements and were called segregating when the between-donor standard deviation exceeded 5%. A statistical classification framework was developed to diagnose cytomegalovirus status using the catalog of TCR beta chain sequences. V and J gene assignment, in a later analysis, came from comparing TCR nucleotide sequences with IMGT/GENE-DB human TR gene sequences. A later analysis assigned CDR3 sequences and most-parsimonious VDJ recombination scenarios with the TCRdist pipeline. A later analysis defined each TCR beta chain by its CDR3 amino acid sequence plus V-gene family, and excluded reads lacking a unique V-gene family. To address suspected cross-contamination and a sequencing artifact, a later analysis removed 450 to 700 highly shared, low-generation-probability nucleotide sequences. A later analysis calculated a clonal expansion index for each public chain from normalized within-repertoire ranks of inferred template counts. In a later analysis, generation probabilities were computed with a VDJ recombination model fitted to out-of-frame rearrangements, and the resulting probabilities were checked against IGoR. In a later analysis, hypergeometric tests were used to score TCR-TCR, TCR-HLA and TCR-CMV co-occurrence, with a repertoire-size bias correction applied to TCR pairs. A later analysis estimated false discovery rates by permuting HLA or CMV assignments 20 times. In a later analysis, co-occurring TCRs were grouped with DBSCAN, and TCRdist sequence similarity was added when clustering was performed within HLA-allele-positive subsets. For co-occurrence clustering, repertoires with fewer than 30,000 or more than 120,000 public chains were excluded, along with roughly 5 repertoires with anomalous nucleotide sharing. TCRdb limited this immuneACCESS table to in-frame rearrangements with V and J called. A share of clones is missing; checked studies link under half to unresolved V genes, and the rest is unexplained. Clonal size and the V and J genes are those of that table, whereas D and trimming came from the DNA. The sample table shows 45,000 to 65,000 clones, and 65% to 85% are seen once. More than 1.5% of the sample goes to the ten largest clones.

In total, roughly 670 healthy bone marrow donors made up the cohort. At the time of sampling, every cohort member was nominally healthy, though immune exposures that went unrecorded were likely present. The donor tested CMV seronegative, placing the donor among the 350 or so seronegative members of the cohort. Every donor gave a peripheral blood sample, and the peripheral blood mononuclear cells from that sample were used for TCR beta sequencing. The Qiagen DNeasy Blood Extraction Kit was used to extract genomic DNA from the blood cell samples. The receptor was isolated from a man aged 25 to 40 in good health and CMV-seronegative. The V and J genes are TRBV28 and TRBJ2-7; the central 8 bases match TRBD1. The sequenced material came from PBMCs. The nucleotide sequence reads TGTGCCAGCAGTTACTCCGGGACAGGCTCCTACGAGCAGTACTTC. This encodes CASSYSGTGSYEQYF.